This TCR beta chain is drawn from a study of T cell changes during pregnancy in multiple sclerosis. Assay used: immunoSEQ multiplex PCR; TCRdb lists only in-frame clones, some missing. The sample consists of 30,000 to 45,000 clones, about nine tenths of them appearing once. Germline V gene data show CDR1 as LNHDA and CDR2 as SQIVND (reference sequence). The ends lost 5 bases at V and 2 bases at J; junction bases unmatched: 8. The CDR3 totals 15 residues. The TCR sequence derives from a female donor in good health, enrolled as a control in a pregnancy study. Sequenced material: CD4+ T cells from peripheral blood mononuclear cells, taken after pregnancy. V gene TRBV19 combines with J gene TRBJ1-1; 7 nucleotides match TRBD1. The CDR3, as DNA: TGTGCCAGTAGTGTAACAGGGGATAGAAACACTGAAGCTTTCTTT. It encodes CASSVTGDRNTEAFF.